Listed below are T cell receptor beta chains from one sample, sequenced in a study of T cell responses to AZD1222 COVID-19 vaccine. Assay used: immunoSEQ multiplex PCR; TCRdb lists only in-frame clones, some missing. Of about 63,000 clones detected, around 82% appear once; the ten largest clones hold roughly 6.5%. Sequences were derived from peripheral blood, sampled 28 days after the second AZD1222 dose. All receptors come from an adult who received the AZD1222 COVID-19 vaccine. CDR3s include the opening cysteine and the closing phenylalanine or tryptophan. The D gene is left open where the match is weak. Not all rows give a size; the values are once, few, many and, for expanded clones, a class.

clone_size	d_call	v_call	j_call	cdr3_aa	cdr3_nt
-	-	TRBV28	TRBJ1-6	CASSLLGLGSSYNSPLHF	TGTGCCAGCAGTTTATTGGGTTTGGGCAGCTCCTATAATTCACCCCTCCACTTT
-	TRBD1	TRBV6-5	TRBJ1-6	CASSYGDRGYNSPLHF	TGTGCCAGCAGTTACGGGGACAGGGGCTATAATTCACCCCTCCACTTT
-	-	TRBV5-6	TRBJ1-1	CASSRGAGQGAFF	TGTGCCAGCAGCAGGGGGGCAGGCCAGGGGGCTTTCTTT
-	TRBD1	TRBV5-4	TRBJ2-2	CASSLVFTGAHTGELFF	TGTGCCAGCAGCTTGGTCTTTACAGGGGCCCACACCGGGGAGCTGTTTTTT
-	-	TRBV4-2	TRBJ1-4	CASSQDLFIGGEKLFF	TGTGCCAGCAGCCAAGATCTATTCATAGGAGGCGAAAAACTGTTTTTT
-	-	TRBV4-3	TRBJ2-7	CASSATGGAYEQYF	TGCGCCAGCAGCGCGACAGGCGGAGCCTACGAGCAGTACTTC
-	-	TRBV5-1	TRBJ1-6	CASSLAPGGMEPLHF	TGCGCCAGCAGCTTGGCCCCGGGCGGGATGGAACCCCTCCACTTT
-	TRBD1	TRBV15	TRBJ2-4	CATSPRYGRGTENIQYF	TGTGCCACCAGCCCCCGCTACGGCAGGGGGACGGAAAACATTCAGTACTTC
few	-	TRBV6-1	TRBJ1-4	CASSEDGGTQTEKLFF	TGTGCCAGCAGTGAAGATGGGGGGACCCAAACTGAAAAACTGTTTTTT
-	-	TRBV25-1	TRBJ2-7	CASSEGSYYEQYF	TGTGCCAGCAGTGAGGGCAGTTACTACGAGCAGTACTTC
few	-	TRBV12-3/TRBV12-4	TRBJ2-2	CASSAPGELFF	TGTGCCAGCAGTGCACCCGGGGAGCTGTTTTTT
-	-	TRBV7-2	TRBJ2-2	CASSLAVSGPGELFF	TGTGCCAGCAGCTTAGCGGTTTCGGGACCCGGGGAGCTGTTTTTT
-	-	TRBV24-1	TRBJ1-2	CATSDLQGGVYGYTF	TGTGCCACCAGTGATTTACAGGGTGGGGTCTATGGCTACACCTTC
-	TRBD1	TRBV3-1/TRBV3-2	TRBJ1-2	CASSRDGTGTNYGYTF	TGTGCCAGCAGCCGGGACGGGACAGGGACTAACTATGGCTACACCTTC
-	-	TRBV9	TRBJ1-3	CASSVGGRIGNTIYF	TGTGCCAGCAGCGTAGGGGGAAGGATTGGAAACACCATATATTTT
-	-	TRBV4-1	TRBJ2-3	CASSFQTADTQYF	TGCGCCAGCAGCTTTCAAACGGCAGATACGCAGTATTTT
-	TRBD1	TRBV29-1	TRBJ1-4	CSVGTAANEKLFF	TGCAGCGTGGGGACAGCCGCTAATGAAAAACTGTTTTTT
-	-	TRBV2	TRBJ1-5	CASSERGIGYSNQPQHF	TGTGCCAGCAGTGAACGGGGAATCGGGTATAGCAATCAGCCCCAGCATTTT
-	-	TRBV10-3	TRBJ2-7	CAIRQGFSYEQYF	TGTGCCATCAGACAAGGGTTCTCCTACGAGCAGTACTTC
-	-	TRBV5-6	TRBJ1-5	CASSHLLGGGNQPQHF	TGTGCCAGCAGCCACCTGCTGGGTGGTGGCAATCAGCCCCAGCATTTT
-	-	TRBV5-6	TRBJ2-7	CVSSLAGAYEQYF	TGTGTCAGCAGCTTGGCCGGAGCCTACGAGCAGTACTTC
-	-	TRBV6-6	TRBJ1-5	CASSSRDGTQHF	TGTGCCAGCAGTTCCCGGGACGGGACCCAGCATTTT
once	-	TRBV5-1	TRBJ2-5	CASSLTGEETQYF	TGCGCCAGCAGTCTGACAGGAGAAGAGACCCAGTACTTC
-	-	TRBV14	TRBJ1-5	CASSEQRPTSDQPQHF	TGTGCCAGCAGCGAACAGCGACCGACGAGCGATCAGCCCCAGCATTTT
-	-	TRBV6-2/TRBV6-3	TRBJ1-5	CASSKRGEEQPQHF	TGTGCCAGCAGCAAGCGCGGGGAAGAGCAGCCCCAGCATTTT
-	TRBD1	TRBV18	TRBJ1-1	CASSSQTGNRGFYGEAFF	TGTGCCAGCTCATCTCAAACGGGTAACAGGGGGTTTTATGGTGAAGCTTTCTTT
once	TRBD1	TRBV15	TRBJ2-7	CATSRFTGASYEQYF	TGTGCCACCAGCAGGTTTACAGGGGCGAGCTACGAGCAGTACTTC
-	TRBD1	TRBV29-1	TRBJ2-7	CSFQGAPYEQYF	TGCAGCTTTCAGGGGGCCCCATACGAGCAGTACTTC
once	TRBD1	TRBV5-4	TRBJ1-6	CASSLGQGANSPLHF	TGTGCCAGCAGCTTGGGACAGGGGGCAAATTCACCCCTCCACTTT
-	-	TRBV7-2	TRBJ1-5	CASSLGLGNQPQHF	TGTGCCAGCAGCTTAGGTCTTGGCAATCAGCCCCAGCATTTT
-	-	TRBV3-1/TRBV3-2	TRBJ2-1	CASSQEGEKQFF	TGTGCCAGCAGCCAAGAGGGGGAAAAGCAGTTCTTC
-	-	TRBV18	TRBJ2-2	CASSPQLRWNTGELFF	TGTGCCAGCTCACCCCAGCTCCGGTGGAACACCGGGGAGCTGTTTTTT
-	-	TRBV5-1	TRBJ2-2	CASSLVQTNTGELFF	TGCGCCAGCAGCTTGGTCCAGACGAACACCGGGGAGCTGTTTTTT
-	TRBD1	TRBV6-5	TRBJ1-4	CASRPTGRVEKLFF	TGTGCCAGCAGACCGACAGGGCGGGTTGAAAAACTGTTTTTT
once	-	TRBV6-2/TRBV6-3	TRBJ1-6	CASSYRGGSPLHF	TGTGCCAGCAGTTACAGGGGTGGTTCACCCCTCCACTTT
-	-	TRBV7-2	TRBJ1-1	CASSFWGNTEAFF	TGTGCCAGCAGCTTCTGGGGGAACACTGAAGCTTTCTTT
-	TRBD2	TRBV19	TRBJ2-4	CASSRGLAGGKNIQYF	TGTGCCAGTAGTAGAGGGCTAGCGGGGGGCAAAAACATTCAGTACTTC
-	-	TRBV6-5	TRBJ2-5	CASRPEGETQYF	TGTGCCAGCAGACCGGAGGGAGAGACCCAGTACTTC
-	-	TRBV5-4	TRBJ2-3	CASSWRGAVTDTQYF	TGTGCCAGCAGCTGGAGGGGGGCCGTCACAGATACGCAGTATTTT
-	-	TRBV28	TRBJ1-5	CASSLVRYQPQHF	TGTGCCAGCAGTTTAGTTCGGTATCAGCCCCAGCATTTT
-	TRBD1	TRBV28	TRBJ1-2	CASSLNRGYGYTF	TGTGCCAGCAGTTTAAACAGGGGCTATGGCTACACCTTC
-	-	TRBV7-9	TRBJ2-7	CASSLNSWEEQYF	TGTGCCAGCAGCTTAAATTCGTGGGAAGAGCAGTACTTC
-	-	TRBV7-9	TRBJ2-1	CASSLGRGGYNEQFF	TGTGCCAGCAGCTTAGGGCGGGGTGGGTACAATGAGCAGTTCTTC
-	TRBD1	TRBV27	TRBJ1-2	CASSWTGDYGYTF	TGTGCCAGCAGTTGGACAGGAGACTATGGCTACACCTTC
-	-	TRBV21-1	TRBJ1-4	CASIIRGSEKLFF	TGTGCCAGCATCATTAGGGGATCCGAAAAACTGTTTTTT
medium-sized	-	TRBV7-9	TRBJ1-2	CASSLRNAYGYTF	TGTGCCAGCAGCTTACGCAATGCGTATGGCTACACCTTC